The 21 T cell receptor beta chains listed next were all sequenced from one sample in a study of blood T cell repertoires in COVID-19. Clones were sequenced by immunoSEQ multiplex PCR, and TCRdb holds only the in-frame ones, with some missing. The sample holds about 160,000 clones, 80% to 90% seen once. Sequenced material: peripheral blood. These receptors were obtained from a woman aged 60 to 75 who had recovered from COVID-19.

The V call is TRBV5-1, the J call TRBJ1-2; TRBD1 aligns across 8 bases. Germline CDR1 reads SGHRS; CDR2 reads YFSETQ. The CDR3 runs 16 residues. Trimming took 0 bases from V and 7 from J; bases not matched to a gene: 11. CDR3 sequence: CASSLDSQGEVLGYTF. CDR3 coding DNA: TGCGCCAGCAGCTTGGATTCACAGGGGGAAGTTCTTGGCTACACCTTC.

This chain uses TRBV4-1 with TRBJ1-5; no definite D call. Germline V gene sequence: CDR1 MGHRA, CDR2 YSYEKL. The CDR3 runs to 15 residues. With 0 bases removed from V and 7 bases from J, the gap between germline ends came to 13 bases. The CDR3 DNA reads as TGCGCCAGCAGCCAAGATTATACATCCTGGCAGCCCCAGCATTTT. It is translated as CASSQDYTSWQPQHF.

The chain links TRBV5-1 to TRBJ2-5; TRBD2 matches 10 bases. Germline trimming cut 1 base from V and 5 bases from J; bases unmatched to any gene: 8. The CDR3 spans 16 residues. The germline CDR1 and CDR2 sequences are SGHRS and YFSETQ. The DNA of the CDR3 is TGCGCCAGCAGCTTGTACCTAGCGGGGGTCGAGGAGACCCAGTACTTC. This codes for CASSLYLAGVEETQYF.

This chain uses TRBV3-1 (or the pseudogene TRBV3-2) with TRBJ2-7; D perhaps matches TRBD1 (5 bases). Trimming took off 0 bases at V and 0 bases at J, with 15 bases between the two ends. Germline V gene data show CDR1 as LGHDT and CDR2 as YNNKEL (reference sequence). This CDR3 is 17 amino acids long. CDR3 in amino acids: CASSQDPDTPTSYEQYF. In DNA, the CDR3 is TGTGCCAGCAGCCAAGATCCGGACACGCCGACCTCCTACGAGCAGTACTTC.

This clone was detected only a few times. The rearrangement uses TRBV5-4 and TRBJ1-2, with 12 positions matching TRBD1. The CDR3 runs to 15 residues. Germline loops: CDR1 SGHNT, CDR2 YYREEE (reference sequence). J lost 8 bases, V lost 3 bases, and 8 bases had no gene match. The CDR3 DNA reads as TGTGCCAGCAGCTCGCCGGGACAGGGGGCAATGGGCTACACCTTC. This gives the protein CASSSPGQGAMGYTF. The full variable domain, rest sourced from reference TRBV5-4 and TRBJ1-2, is ETGVTQSPTHLIKTRGQQVTLRCSSQSGHNTVSWYQQALGQGPQFIFQYYREEENGRGNFPPRFSGLQFPNYSSELNVNALELDDSALYLCASSSPGQGAMGYTFGSGTRLTVV.

This rearrangement joins TRBV14 to TRBJ2-7, with 7 bases lining up with TRBD1. The V segment lost 8 bases and the J segment 0 bases; nucleotides outside the gene matches: 4. Germline loops: CDR1 SGHDN, CDR2 FVKESK. The CDR3 is 13 residues long. The chain's CDR3 is CASERQGSYEQYF. In DNA, the CDR3 is TGTGCCAGCGAAAGACAGGGCTCCTACGAGCAGTACTTC.

The V and J genes are TRBV29-1 and TRBJ2-3, with unresolved D. Germline CDR1 SQVTM, CDR2 ANQGSEA. The CDR3 contains 13 residues. Trimming removed 6 bases from V and 4 bases from J, with 14 bases in between. This CDR3 reads CSVQLWASDTQYF. For the CDR3, the DNA is TGCAGCGTCCAACTTTGGGCCTCAGATACGCAGTATTTT.

This chain joins TRBV4-3 and TRBJ2-1, with 12 bases matching TRBD1. This CDR3 spans 18 amino acids. Germline lookup yields CDR1 LGHNA and CDR2 YSLEER. J was trimmed by 8 bases and V by 0 bases; bases with no gene match: 11. The CDR3 DNA reads as TGCGCCAGCAGCCAAGACTGGGGGGGACAGGGGGCTTCCGATGAGCAGTTCTTC. Its translation is CASSQDWGGQGASDEQFF.

The CDR3 sequence is CASSSPGGYGQGREQYF. For the CDR3, the DNA is TGTGCCAGCAGTTCACCCGGCGGGTATGGACAGGGGAGGGAGCAGTACTTC. The rearrangement uses TRBV28 and TRBJ2-7; TRBD1 aligns across 9 bases. Unmatched junction bases numbered 17, after V lost 4 bases and J lost 7 bases. CDR1 and CDR2 from the germline V gene are MDHEN and SYDVKM. The CDR3 loop spans 17 amino acids. Combining the CDR3 with reference TRBV28 and TRBJ2-7 gives the whole variable domain DVKVTQSSRYLVKRTGEKVFLECVQDMDHENMFWYRQDPGLGLRLIYFSYDVKMKEKGDIPEGYSVSREKKERFSLILESASTNQTSMYLCASSSPGGYGQGREQYFGPGTRLTVT.

This chain joins TRBV5-1 and TRBJ2-5; 7 bases are a match to TRBD1. Germline V gene data show CDR1 as SGHRS and CDR2 as YFSETQ. V lost 4 bases, J lost 5 bases, and 8 bases stayed unmatched. This CDR3 region has 14 residues. The CDR3 loop reads CASSEGATGETQYF. In nucleotides, the CDR3 is TGCGCCAGCAGCGAGGGGGCGACGGGTGAGACCCAGTACTTC.

The chain is built from TRBV7-3 and TRBJ1-2; tentative D call: TRBD1 (5 bases). The germline V gene encodes CDR1 SGHTA and CDR2 FQGTGA. The CDR3 extends over 15 amino acids. V was clipped by 5 bases and J by 8 bases, with 21 bases between them. The CDR3 region has the DNA TGTGCCAGCAGCCGTTTCCCGACAGTTCCGGGCGGCTACACCTTC. It is translated as CASSRFPTVPGGYTF.

The V and J genes are TRBV7-9 and TRBJ1-4; 8 nucleotides line up with TRBD1. After removal of 1 base from V and 4 bases from J, the junction contained 8 bases not matched to a gene. The germline gives CDR1 SEHNR, CDR2 FQNEAQ (reference sequence). The CDR3 has 17 residues. CDR3 loop: CASSLGTGGGGNEKLFF. CDR3 bases: TGTGCCAGCAGCTTAGGTACAGGGGGTGGCGGTAATGAAAAACTGTTTTTT.

This clone was seen only a few times. The rearrangement links TRBV19 to TRBJ2-5; the match to TRBD1 covers 10 bases. This CDR3 contains 13 residues. V lost 6 bases, J lost 5 bases, and 3 bases stayed unmatched. Germline CDR1 LNHDA, CDR2 SQIVND (reference sequence). CDR3 residues: CASSQTGGETQYF. CDR3 nucleotide sequence: TGTGCCAGTAGCCAGACAGGGGGCGAGACCCAGTACTTC. The full variable domain, its missing parts supplied by reference TRBV19 and TRBJ2-5, is DGGITQSPKYLFRKEGQNVTLSCEQNLNHDAMYWYRQDPGQGLRLIYYSQIVNDFQKGDIAEGYSVSREKKESFPLTVTSAQKNPTAFYLCASSQTGGETQYFGPGTRLLVL.

The chain carries TRBV2 and TRBJ2-7; perhaps TRBD2 as D (5 bases). The V and J ends lost 2 bases and 5 bases respectively, with 13 bases between them. The germline CDR1 and CDR2 sequences are SNHLY and FYNNEI. The CDR3 extends over 14 amino acids. The CDR3 nucleotides are TGTGCCAGCAGTGAAAACCCTAGCTTAGACGAGCAGTACTTC. This codes for CASSENPSLDEQYF.

Only a few counts were recorded for this clone. The chain couples TRBV2 to TRBJ1-4; the D gene is possibly TRBD1 (5 bases). The germline CDR1 and CDR2 sequences are SNHLY and FYNNEI. V was cut by 8 bases and J by 5 bases, with 18 bases left in between. CDR3 length: 15 residues. The CDR3 is CASRRQKTQNEKLFF. CDR3 coding DNA: TGTGCCAGCCGACGACAGAAGACACAGAATGAAAAACTGTTTTTT.

This clone was observed a few times. The gene calls are TRBV5-6 and TRBJ2-7, with 7 nucleotides matching TRBD1. The length of the CDR3 is 14 residues. The V gene's germline CDR1 is SGHDT and CDR2 YYEEEE. V gave up 0 bases and J gave up 3 bases; unmatched junction bases: 3. CDR3 DNA: TGTGCCAGCAGCTTGGGTTACAGGGGCTACGAGCAGTACTTC. Its translation is CASSLGYRGYEQYF.

This clone was detected a few times. The chain employs TRBV19 and TRBJ2-1; D call uncertain. The CDR3 sequence is 12 residues long. V lost 4 bases, J lost 13 bases, and 14 bases lay in between. In germline, CDR1 is LNHDA, CDR2 SQIVND (reference sequence). This chain's CDR3 is CASSTSLSRQFF. Written as DNA, the CDR3 is TGTGCCAGTAGTACCTCTCTCTCTAGACAGTTCTTC.

V gene TRBV10-3 combines with J gene TRBJ1-1, with TRBD1 identical over 7 bases. In germline, CDR1 is ENHRY, CDR2 SYGVKD. This CDR3 has 13 residues. J gave up 0 bases and V 5 bases, and 0 bases lay outside the gene matches. CDR3 sequence: CAISTGVNTEAFF. In nucleotides, the CDR3 is TGTGCCATCAGTACAGGGGTGAACACTGAAGCTTTCTTT.

The chain has TRBV2 and TRBJ1-5, with 11 bases aligning to TRBD1. J lost 2 bases, V lost 7 bases, and 4 bases had no gene match. This CDR3 region has 15 residues. Germline CDR1 reads SNHLY; CDR2 reads FYNNEI. The CDR3 here is CASTLDRGRNQPQHF. The CDR3 bases are TGTGCCAGCACCCTGGACAGGGGGCGCAATCAGCCCCAGCATTTT.

The sample holds one count of this clone. The V call is TRBV2, the J call TRBJ1-5, with D uncertain. Trimming shortened V by 3 bases and J by 0 bases, and 9 bases separated the two germline ends. CDR1 is SNHLY, CDR2 FYNNEI, per germline. The CDR3 has 15 amino acids. The DNA for the CDR3 is TGTGCCAGCAGTGACGTCGGTAGTAGCAATCAGCCCCAGCATTTT. Its translation: CASSDVGSSNQPQHF.

The J gene is TRBJ2-1, the V gene TRBV7-6; no firm D call. CDR3 length: 13 amino acids. Trimming left V 5 bases short and J 6 bases short, with 11 bases between. CDR1 and CDR2 from the germline V gene are SGHVS and FNYEAQ. CDR3 DNA: TGTGCCAGCAGCGGGCGCCCGGCCAATGAGCAGTTCTTC. Translating gives CASSGRPANEQFF. The whole variable domain, filled in from reference TRBV7-6 and TRBJ2-1, reads GAGVSQSPRYKVTKRGQDVALRCDPISGHVSLYWYRQALGQGPEFLTYFNYEAQQDKSGLPNDRFSAERPEGSISTLTIQRTEQRDSAMYRCASSGRPANEQFFGPGTRLTVL.